Below, 27 T cell receptor beta chains from the same sample are listed, as sequenced in a study of spatial heterogeneity in lung cancer. Study conclusions and caveats: The number of expanded tumor alpha and beta chains correlated with mutation number.

TCRdb re-called the 5' RACE reads through MiXCR, storing one row per CDR3 protein. The sample consists of some 6,700 distinct CDR3 sequences, around an eighth of them appearing once. The antigens these receptors bind are not known. Sample time point: sample taken at primary tumor resection. Sequencing was performed on lung tumor tissue, taken at surgery. All receptors derive from a male donor with early-stage non-small cell lung cancer.

Relative to its sample, this clonotype is medium-sized. This beta chain came through as a stray read in a library set up for alpha chains, and its size says little. The chain combines TRBV12-3 or TRBV12-4 with TRBJ1-1; TRBD1 might be the D (6 bases). CDR3 size: 14 residues. V was pared by 3 bases and J by 4 bases, with 12 bases between. The chain's CDR3 is CASSFNPGATEAFF. Here the CDR3 DNA reads TGTGCCAGCAGTTTCAATCCGGGGGCCACTGAAGCTTTCTTT.

This clonotype has just a few counts. This beta chain is an unintended read in a library built for alpha chains; its size means little. V and J are TRBV6-2 or TRBV6-3 and TRBJ2-1, with 10 bases aligning to TRBD2. In germline, CDR1 is MNHEY, CDR2 SVGEGT. The CDR3 contains 19 residues. The trim removed 2 bases at V and 0 bases at J, leaving 10 bases unmatched. Here the CDR3 reads CASSYPLLAGASSYNEQFF. The CDR3 bases are TGTGCCAGCAGTTACCCGTTGCTAGCGGGAGCGAGCTCCTACAATGAGCAGTTCTTC.

This clonotype was counted at least ten times. This beta chain was picked up by a library intended for alpha chains and is off target, so its count carries little meaning. This chain links TRBV7-2 with TRBJ2-7, with TRBD1 matching over 7 bases. The CDR3 consists of 14 residues. The germline V gene has CDR1 SGHTA and CDR2 FQGNSA. The V segment lost 1 base and the J segment 4 bases; nucleotides outside the gene matches: 4. The chain's CDR3 is CASSLDNRGYEQYF. As DNA, the CDR3 is TGTGCCAGCAGCTTAGATAACAGGGGATACGAGCAGTACTTC.

By sample share, this clonotype is medium-sized. This beta chain was picked up by a library intended for alpha chains and is off target, so its count carries little meaning. The V gene is TRBV3-1, the J gene TRBJ1-3; the D gene is possibly TRBD1 (5 bases). Trimming pared 6 bases from V and 0 bases from J, leaving 12 bases between. Germline CDR1 LGHDT, CDR2 YNNKEL (reference sequence). The CDR3 spans 15 residues. CDR3 protein: CASSWGIPSGNTIYF. The DNA for the CDR3 is TGTGCCAGCAGTTGGGGCATACCCTCTGGAAACACCATATATTTT.

This clonotype was detected many times. Because the library targeted alpha chains, this beta chain is an off-target read whose size means little. V gene TRBV6-5 combines with J gene TRBJ2-1, with 10 positions matching TRBD2. Germline V CDR1 and CDR2: MNHEY, SVGAGI. This CDR3 has 14 amino acids. After removal of 2 bases from V and 9 bases from J, the junction contained 4 bases not matched to a gene. This CDR3 is CASSYLAGDVEQFF. The DNA of the CDR3 is TGTGCCAGCAGTTACCTAGCGGGAGACGTTGAGCAGTTCTTC.

This clonotype was detected many times. Because this beta chain is a stray read in a library intended to capture alpha chains, its abundance should not be given much weight. This chain connects TRBV24-1 to TRBJ1-1; D is perhaps TRBD1 (5 bases). V was cut by 4 bases and J by 5 bases, with 19 bases left in between. CDR3 length equals 16 residues. Germline CDR1 KGHDR, CDR2 SFDVKD. This chain's CDR3 is CATSEGGDGRGTEAFF. The CDR3 region has the DNA TGTGCCACCAGTGAGGGGGGAGACGGTAGGGGTACTGAAGCTTTCTTT.

In its sample, this clonotype ranks as medium-sized. This beta chain is off target for a library built for alpha chains, so its abundance means little. The chain has TRBV6-4 and TRBJ1-5; D remains unclear. Germline values: CDR1 MRHNA, CDR2 SNTAGT. CDR3 size: 18 residues. V lost 5 bases and J 0 bases, leaving 20 bases between the germline ends. The CDR3, as DNA: TGTGCCAGCAGTACCTCTCTCCGGGGAGAACATAGCAATCAGCCCCAGCATTTT. This gives the protein CASSTSLRGEHSNQPQHF.

By proportion, this clonotype is medium-sized. This beta chain is a stray sequence in a library constructed for alpha chains; its clone size is not meaningful. This chain links TRBV12-3 or TRBV12-4 with TRBJ2-1, with D unclear. V lost 2 bases and J lost 0, with 5 bases in between. CDR3 length equals 14 residues. The CDR3 bases are TGTGCCAGCAGTTTATCGGGCTCCTACAATGAGCAGTTCTTC. Residues: CASSLSGSYNEQFF.

This clonotype showed up just a few times. This beta chain appears as a stray read in a library generated for alpha chains; its size is not informative. The rearrangement links TRBV6-6 to TRBJ1-2; D is ambiguous. V dropped 4 bases and J dropped 3 bases, with 9 bases sitting between them. Per the germline V gene, CDR1 is MNHNY and CDR2 is SVGAGI (reference sequence). This CDR3 contains 13 residues. This chain's CDR3 is CASSLSADYGYTF. For the CDR3, the DNA is TGTGCCAGCAGTTTAAGTGCAGACTATGGCTACACCTTC.

This clonotype has a count of ten or more. With the library built for alpha chains, this beta chain is off target and its frequency is not meaningful. This rearrangement joins TRBV24-1 to TRBJ2-1, with D perhaps TRBD1 or TRBD2 (5 bases each). The germline V and J ends were trimmed by 1 base and 7 bases, with 16 bases remaining between them. The CDR3 covers 16 residues. CDR1 KGHDR and CDR2 SFDVKD come from the germline V gene. The CDR3 nucleotides are TGTGCCACCAGTGATTTTCCGGGGACCGGATCGAATGAGCAGTTCTTC. Protein product: CATSDFPGTGSNEQFF.

The table lists this clonotype with many counts. Because this beta chain is a stray read in a library intended to capture alpha chains, its abundance should not be given much weight. The chain carries TRBV23-1 and TRBJ1-1; TRBD1 matches at 7 bases. TRBV23-1 is recorded as an ORF, its role being uncertain. With V trimmed by 4 bases and J by 4 bases, 3 bases remained unmatched. The length of the CDR3 is 13 residues. For the CDR3, the DNA is TGCGCCAGCAGTCTCCGGGACAGCACTGAAGCTTTCTTT. Its translation is CASSLRDSTEAFF.

This clonotype is termed medium-sized. Since it is a stray read in a library aimed at alpha chains, this beta chain has a size that is not meaningful. The chain carries TRBV20-1 and TRBJ1-2; the D is unclear. From germline, CDR1 is DFQATT and CDR2 SNEGSKA (reference sequence). The CDR3 spans 12 residues. With 2 bases removed from V and 6 bases from J, the gap between germline ends came to 10 bases. Here the CDR3 reads CSARKGNDGYTF. CDR3 bases: TGCAGTGCTAGAAAAGGGAACGATGGCTACACCTTC.

By frequency in the sample, this clonotype is medium-sized (0.01 to 0.1%). This beta chain is a stray sequence in a library constructed for alpha chains; its clone size is not meaningful. The chain carries TRBV6-1 and TRBJ1-1; D is ambiguous. Trimming stripped 4 bases from V and 0 bases from J, with 18 bases between. The length of the CDR3 is 17 residues. Germline V gene lookup returns CDR1 MNHNS and CDR2 SASEGT. Here the CDR3 DNA reads TGTGCCAGCAGTGCTTCAGGTGGGGTTGTCATGAACACTGAAGCTTTCTTT. Its protein is CASSASGGVVMNTEAFF.

Note on this clonotype: This beta chain represents an off-target read in a library built for alpha chains; its size is of limited meaning. The rearrangement links TRBV11-2 to TRBJ2-7; D uncertain. From germline, CDR1 is SGHAT and CDR2 FQNNGV. V dropped 5 bases and J dropped 3 bases, with 11 bases sitting between them. This CDR3 has 13 amino acids. For the CDR3, the DNA is TGTGCCAGCAGCCCCCCAGGTAGCTACGAGCAGTACTTC. As protein: CASSPPGSYEQYF. The full variable domain, completed using reference TRBV11-2 and TRBJ2-7, is EAGVAQSPRYKIIEKRQSVAFWCNPISGHATLYWYQQILGQGPKLLIQFQNNGVVDDSQLPKDRFSAERLKGVDSTLKIQPAKLEDSAVYLCASSPPGSYEQYFGPGTRLTVT.

A note on this clonotype: The library was designed around alpha chains, so this beta chain is a stray read whose abundance carries little weight. V and J are TRBV5-4 and TRBJ2-3, with D perhaps TRBD1 (6 bases). This CDR3 comprises 14 residues. Germline V lookup: CDR1 SGHNT, CDR2 YYREEE (reference sequence). Between the trimmed V and J ends, which lost 4 bases and 0 bases, there was a span of 9 bases. The CDR3 DNA reads as TGTGCCAGCAGCGACAGGCGGAGCACAGATACGCAGTATTTT. Amino acids: CASSDRRSTDTQYF.

In this sample, this clonotype turned up many times. This beta chain lies outside the target of a library built for alpha chains; its clone size means little. The J gene is TRBJ1-1, the V gene TRBV10-3; D may be TRBD1 (5 bases). This CDR3 contains 14 residues. V lost 3 bases to trimming and J lost 1 base, with 9 bases between them. In germline, CDR1 is ENHRY, CDR2 SYGVKD. The CDR3 coding sequence is TGTGCCATCAGTGAATGGCAGGGGAACACTGAAGCTTTCTTT. Protein sequence: CAISEWQGNTEAFF.

This clonotype occurred many times. This beta chain is a stray sequence in a library constructed for alpha chains; its clone size is not meaningful. V gene TRBV10-2 combines with J gene TRBJ1-6; maybe TRBD1 (5 bases). CDR1 WSHSY and CDR2 SAAADI come from the germline V gene. V was trimmed by 6 bases and J by 10 bases, leaving 13 bases between them. CDR3 length equals 13 residues. CDR3 sequence reads: CASSKGSGSPLHF. CDR3 coding DNA: TGCGCCAGCAGCAAGGGGAGTGGCTCACCCCTCCACTTT.

This clonotype is judged medium-sized. A library prepared for alpha chains yielded this beta chain as an off-target read; its size is of little meaning. The chain uses TRBV12-3 or TRBV12-4 and TRBJ1-5, with D possibly being TRBD1 (5 bases). The CDR3 is 14 amino acids. V dropped 3 bases and J dropped 7 bases, with 13 bases sitting between them. CDR3 sequence (DNA): TGTGCCAGCAGTTTGTTCAGGGTCGACCAGCCCCAGCATTTT. Encoded protein: CASSLFRVDQPQHF.

This clonotype is judged medium-sized. The size of this beta chain means little, since it is a stray read in a library made for alpha chains. The J gene is TRBJ2-3, the V gene TRBV3-1, with 13 positions matching TRBD2. Germline CDR1 and CDR2: LGHDT and YNNKEL (reference sequence). The CDR3 contains 16 residues. With V trimmed by 4 bases and J by 2 bases, 3 bases remained unmatched. CDR3 in amino acids: CASSRGLAGFTDTQYF. The CDR3 nucleotides are TGTGCCAGCAGCCGGGGACTAGCGGGGTTCACAGATACGCAGTATTTT.

This clonotype has only a few counts. This beta chain is an off-target read within a library intended for alpha chains, so its frequency means little. This chain joins TRBV11-2 and TRBJ2-3, with 9 nucleotides matching TRBD2. Germline V gene sequence: CDR1 SGHAT, CDR2 FQNNGV. Trimming removed 3 bases from V and 5 bases from J; junction bases left unmatched: 15. CDR3 length: 18 amino acids. The CDR3 reads CASSFYGPGLAAGDTQYF. The CDR3 bases are TGTGCCAGCAGCTTCTACGGACCGGGACTAGCAGCTGGAGATACGCAGTATTTT.

This clonotype is medium-sized (0.01 to 0.1%). Because the library targeted alpha chains, this beta chain is an off-target read whose size means little. The chain couples TRBV18 to TRBJ1-1, with D uncertain. The germline gives CDR1 KGHSH, CDR2 LQKENI. The CDR3 sequence is 12 residues long. Trimming left V 3 bases short and J 5 bases short, with 7 bases between. CDR3 DNA sequence: TGTGCCAGCTCACCGACTAAAACTGAAGCTTTCTTT. This encodes CASSPTKTEAFF.

This clonotype was seen many times. Since it is a stray read in a library aimed at alpha chains, this beta chain has a size that is not meaningful. This sequence joins TRBV13 and TRBJ1-2; D gene uncertain. The CDR3 is 13 residues long. The germline V gene has CDR1 PRHDT and CDR2 FYEKMQ (reference sequence). Between the trimmed V and J ends, which lost 7 bases and 4 bases, there was a span of 13 bases. For the CDR3, the DNA is TGTGCCAGCACCACTTACGGTTCCTATGGCTACACCTTC. It translates to CASTTYGSYGYTF.

This clonotype was counted at least ten times. The library was built for alpha chains, so this beta chain is an off-target read and its size means little. The J gene is TRBJ2-1, the V gene TRBV6-1; 9 positions agree with TRBD2. This CDR3 has 15 amino acids. After removal of 6 bases from V and 3 bases from J, the junction contained 6 bases not matched to a gene. Germline V CDR1 and CDR2: MNHNS, SASEGT. CDR3 amino acids: CASRPGLAYYNEQFF. In DNA, the CDR3 is TGTGCCAGCAGGCCGGGACTAGCTTACTACAATGAGCAGTTCTTC.

In its sample, this clonotype is medium-sized (0.01 to 0.1%). With the library built for alpha chains, this beta chain is off target and its frequency is not meaningful. The chain combines TRBV12-3 or TRBV12-4 with TRBJ1-2; D gene uncertain. The CDR3 contains 12 residues. Trimming removed 8 bases from V and 2 bases from J, with 9 bases in between. CDR3 in amino acids: CASLGQNYGYTF. The CDR3 nucleotides are TGTGCCAGCCTTGGGCAGAACTATGGCTACACCTTC.

In its sample, this clonotype is medium-sized. A library made for alpha chains picked up this beta chain off target, so its size means little. V and J are TRBV20-1 and TRBJ1-5, with TRBD1 matching over 7 bases. CDR3 size: 14 residues. Looked up from germline, CDR1 is DFQATT and CDR2 is SNEGSKA (reference sequence). V was clipped by 1 base and J by 7 bases; unmatched bases: 7. CDR3 region: CSARVTGDRQPQHF. In nucleotides, the CDR3 is TGCAGTGCTAGAGTTACAGGGGATCGCCAGCCCCAGCATTTT.

This clonotype was picked up many times. This beta chain is an off-target read within a library intended for alpha chains, so its frequency means little. The V call is TRBV7-9, the J call TRBJ1-1; D not certain. This CDR3 contains 13 residues. The V end was cut by 5 bases, the J end by 0 bases, with 7 bases between. The germline gives CDR1 SEHNR, CDR2 FQNEAQ (reference sequence). The CDR3 bases are TGTGCCAGCAGCCCAGAGTTGAACACTGAAGCTTTCTTT. Its translation is CASSPELNTEAFF.

Of note for this clonotype: As an off-target read in a library built for alpha chains, this beta chain has a frequency of little significance. The rearrangement uses TRBV3-1 and TRBJ2-1; a weak D match, TRBD2 (5 bases). V was pared by 0 bases and J by 4 bases, with 7 bases between. The CDR3 sequence is 14 residues long. From germline, CDR1 is LGHDT and CDR2 YNNKEL (reference sequence). As DNA, the CDR3 is TGTGCCAGCAGCCAAGACCGCGGGTACAATGAGCAGTTCTTC. Its protein is CASSQDRGYNEQFF.